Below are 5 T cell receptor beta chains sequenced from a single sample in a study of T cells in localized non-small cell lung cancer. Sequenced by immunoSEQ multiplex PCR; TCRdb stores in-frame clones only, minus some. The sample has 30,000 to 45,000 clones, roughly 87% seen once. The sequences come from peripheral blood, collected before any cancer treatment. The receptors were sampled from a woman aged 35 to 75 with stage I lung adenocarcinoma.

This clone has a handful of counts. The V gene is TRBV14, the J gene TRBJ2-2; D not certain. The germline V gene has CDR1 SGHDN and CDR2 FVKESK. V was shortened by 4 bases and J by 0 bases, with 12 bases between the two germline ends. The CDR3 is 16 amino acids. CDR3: CASSPNAGANTGELFF. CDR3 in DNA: TGTGCCAGCAGCCCCAATGCAGGTGCGAACACCGGGGAGCTGTTTTTT.

This chain's CDR3 is CASRGASYEQYF. CDR3 coding DNA: TGCGCCAGCAGGGGGGCGTCCTACGAGCAGTACTTC. V and J are TRBV5-1 and TRBJ2-7; a weak D match, TRBD1 (6 bases). This CDR3 region has 12 residues. Trimming removed 5 bases from V and 1 base from J, with 7 bases in between. Germline lookup yields CDR1 SGHRS and CDR2 YFSETQ.

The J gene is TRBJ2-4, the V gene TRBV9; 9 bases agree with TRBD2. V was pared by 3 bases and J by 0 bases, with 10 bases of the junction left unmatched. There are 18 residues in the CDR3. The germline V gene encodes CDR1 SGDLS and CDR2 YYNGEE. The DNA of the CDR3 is TGTGCCAGCAGCGCCCGCGGGGGGGCCCCCCTAGCCAAAAACATTCAGTACTTC. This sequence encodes CASSARGGAPLAKNIQYF. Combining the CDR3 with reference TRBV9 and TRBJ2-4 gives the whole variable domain DSGVTQTPKHLITATGQRVTLRCSPRSGDLSVYWYQQSLDQGLQFLIQYYNGEERAKGNILERFSAQQFPDLHSELNLSSLELGDSALYFCASSARGGAPLAKNIQYFGAGTRLSVL.

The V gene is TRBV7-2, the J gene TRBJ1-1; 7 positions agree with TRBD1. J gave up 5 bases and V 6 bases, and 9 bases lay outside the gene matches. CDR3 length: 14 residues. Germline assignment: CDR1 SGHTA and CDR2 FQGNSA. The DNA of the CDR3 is TGTGCCAGCAGGAAAGGACAGGCCGGTACTGAAGCTTTCTTT. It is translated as CASRKGQAGTEAFF.

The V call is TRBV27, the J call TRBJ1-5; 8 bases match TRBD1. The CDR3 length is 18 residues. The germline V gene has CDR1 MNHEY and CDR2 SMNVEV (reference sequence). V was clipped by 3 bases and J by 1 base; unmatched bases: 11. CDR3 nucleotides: TGTGCCAGCAGTTTGCCGCGACAGGGGTGGTTCAGCAATCAGCCCCAGCATTTT. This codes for CASSLPRQGWFSNQPQHF.